These T cell receptor beta chains were read from a single sample in a study of CD8 T cells in Susac syndrome. TCRdb ran MiXCR on the immunoSEQ multiplex PCR reads and lists one entry per CDR3 protein. The sample yields about 150,000 distinct CDR3 sequences, approximately 95% seen once. The sample was CD8+ T cells from PBMCs. These receptors all come from a human donor with Susac syndrome. Each CDR3 is given with its conserved first and last residue. Fields, in order: CDR3 protein, CDR3 DNA, clone size, J gene, V gene, CDR3 length, D gene. The D gene is left open where the match is weak. Size values are once, few and many counts, or a class for expanded clones, and some rows have none.

cdr3_aa: CSAYVTSGSYEQYF
cdr3_nt: TGCAGTGCGTACGTGACTAGCGGCTCCTACGAGCAGTACTTC
clone_size: .
j_call: TRBJ2-7
v_call: TRBV20-1
cdr3_length: 14
d_call: TRBD2

cdr3_aa: CATSDRQVLEQFF
cdr3_nt: TGTGCCACCAGTGATCGACAGGTTCTTGAGCAGTTCTTC
clone_size: .
j_call: TRBJ2-1
v_call: TRBV24-1
cdr3_length: 13
d_call: .

cdr3_aa: CAWREAGTEYEQYF
cdr3_nt: TGTGCCTGGCGAGAAGCTGGGACCGAGTACGAGCAGTACTTC
clone_size: once
j_call: TRBJ2-7
v_call: TRBV30
cdr3_length: 14
d_call: .

cdr3_aa: CASSQSGTGYGYTF
cdr3_nt: TGTGCCAGCAGCCAGTCCGGGACAGGCTATGGCTACACCTTC
clone_size: .
j_call: TRBJ1-2
v_call: TRBV4-2
cdr3_length: 14
d_call: TRBD1

cdr3_aa: CASSSPDRSYEQYF
cdr3_nt: TGTGCCAGCAGTTCCCCGGACAGATCCTACGAGCAGTACTTC
clone_size: .
j_call: TRBJ2-7
v_call: TRBV6-6
cdr3_length: 14
d_call: .

cdr3_aa: CASSLDRDKGYTF
cdr3_nt: TGTGCCAGCAGCCTGGACAGGGATAAGGGCTACACCTTC
clone_size: .
j_call: TRBJ1-2
v_call: TRBV7-9
cdr3_length: 13
d_call: TRBD1

cdr3_aa: CATSGTSGYEQYF
cdr3_nt: TGTGCCACCAGTGGGACTAGCGGCTACGAGCAGTACTTC
clone_size: .
j_call: TRBJ2-7
v_call: TRBV24-1
cdr3_length: 13
d_call: TRBD2

cdr3_aa: CASSPPGLAGPNNEQFF
cdr3_nt: TGTGCCAGCAGCCCCCCGGGACTAGCGGGACCTAACAATGAGCAGTTCTTC
clone_size: .
j_call: TRBJ2-1
v_call: TRBV5-4
cdr3_length: 17
d_call: TRBD2

cdr3_aa: CASSYLDDLPGTQYF
cdr3_nt: TGTGCCAGCAGCTACCTTGACGATCTGCCTGGGACCCAGTACTTC
clone_size: .
j_call: TRBJ2-5
v_call: TRBV5-4
cdr3_length: 15
d_call: .

cdr3_aa: CSVWTGANQPQHF
cdr3_nt: TGCAGCGTTTGGACAGGGGCCAATCAGCCCCAGCATTTT
clone_size: .
j_call: TRBJ1-5
v_call: TRBV29-1
cdr3_length: 13
d_call: TRBD1

cdr3_aa: CSASWRALDNEQFF
cdr3_nt: TGCAGTGCTAGTTGGCGTGCCCTTGACAATGAGCAGTTCTTC
clone_size: once
j_call: TRBJ2-1
v_call: TRBV20-1
cdr3_length: 14
d_call: .

cdr3_aa: CASSSTRTGERTGELFF
cdr3_nt: TGTGCCAGCAGCTCCACTCGGACAGGGGAAAGGACCGGGGAGCTGTTTTTT
clone_size: .
j_call: TRBJ2-2
v_call: TRBV7-9
cdr3_length: 17
d_call: TRBD1

cdr3_aa: CASSFRMPQHF
cdr3_nt: TGTGCCAGCAGCTTCAGGATGCCCCAGCATTTT
clone_size: .
j_call: TRBJ1-5
v_call: TRBV11-3
cdr3_length: 11
d_call: .

cdr3_aa: CASSLEFSLAGGFYGYTF
cdr3_nt: TGTGCCAGCAGCTTAGAGTTCTCGTTGGCAGGGGGCTTCTATGGCTACACCTTC
clone_size: once
j_call: TRBJ1-2
v_call: TRBV7-8
cdr3_length: 18
d_call: TRBD1

cdr3_aa: CASSYLSRIGSDTQYF
cdr3_nt: TGTGCCAGCAGTTACCTATCCCGAATTGGGTCAGATACGCAGTATTTT
clone_size: .
j_call: TRBJ2-3
v_call: TRBV6-5
cdr3_length: 16
d_call: .

cdr3_aa: CASSESVENRYNEQFF
cdr3_nt: TGTGCCAGCAGTGAATCCGTCGAGAATCGGTACAATGAGCAGTTCTTC
clone_size: .
j_call: TRBJ2-1
v_call: TRBV2
cdr3_length: 16
d_call: .

cdr3_aa: CSVQTSSGNTIYF
cdr3_nt: TGCAGCGTCCAGACTAGCTCTGGAAACACCATATATTTT
clone_size: .
j_call: TRBJ1-3
v_call: TRBV29-1
cdr3_length: 13
d_call: .

cdr3_aa: CAAGRGGYFYEQYF
cdr3_nt: TGTGCCGCGGGCCGGGGGGGATACTTCTACGAGCAGTACTTC
clone_size: .
j_call: TRBJ2-7
v_call: TRBV28
cdr3_length: 14
d_call: TRBD2

cdr3_aa: CASSLLSLEAFF
cdr3_nt: TGTGCCAGCAGCTTGTTGTCTCTTGAAGCTTTCTTT
clone_size: .
j_call: TRBJ1-1
v_call: TRBV5-6
cdr3_length: 12
d_call: .

cdr3_aa: CASSSTGGEQYF
cdr3_nt: TGTGCCAGCAGCTCGACAGGGGGGGAGCAGTACTTC
clone_size: .
j_call: TRBJ2-7
v_call: TRBV12-3/TRBV12-4
cdr3_length: 12
d_call: TRBD1

cdr3_aa: CASSQGGTGQPQHF
cdr3_nt: TGTGCCAGCAGCCAAGGGGGAACGGGTCAGCCCCAGCATTTT
clone_size: .
j_call: TRBJ1-5
v_call: TRBV7-9
cdr3_length: 14
d_call: .

cdr3_aa: CATSRDQGSSGYTF
cdr3_nt: TGTGCCACCAGCAGAGATCAGGGGTCCAGTGGCTACACCTTC
clone_size: .
j_call: TRBJ1-2
v_call: TRBV15
cdr3_length: 14
d_call: .

cdr3_aa: CSVVPVEAFF
cdr3_nt: TGCAGCGTTGTGCCAGTTGAAGCTTTCTTT
clone_size: .
j_call: TRBJ1-1
v_call: TRBV29-1
cdr3_length: 10
d_call: .

cdr3_aa: CSARDLGAGARLDQPQHF
cdr3_nt: TGCAGTGCTAGAGATCTTGGGGCAGGGGCAAGGTTGGATCAGCCCCAGCATTTT
clone_size: .
j_call: TRBJ1-5
v_call: TRBV20-1
cdr3_length: 18
d_call: .

cdr3_aa: CATMAGSDEQYF
cdr3_nt: TGTGCCACCATGGCAGGGTCGGACGAGCAGTACTTC
clone_size: .
j_call: TRBJ2-7
v_call: TRBV6-5
cdr3_length: 12
d_call: .

cdr3_aa: CASPDPTGKAGELFF
cdr3_nt: TGTGCCAGCCCAGACCCGACAGGGAAGGCCGGGGAGCTGTTTTTT
clone_size: .
j_call: TRBJ2-2
v_call: TRBV12-3/TRBV12-4
cdr3_length: 15
d_call: TRBD1

cdr3_aa: CASSQVTSGRRYF
cdr3_nt: TGCGCCAGCAGCCAAGTAACTAGCGGGAGGCGGTACTTC
clone_size: once
j_call: TRBJ2-7
v_call: TRBV4-1
cdr3_length: 13
d_call: TRBD2

cdr3_aa: CSARDKDLPYNEQFF
cdr3_nt: TGCAGTGCTAGAGATAAGGACTTACCTTACAATGAGCAGTTCTTC
clone_size: .
j_call: TRBJ2-1
v_call: TRBV20-1
cdr3_length: 15
d_call: .

cdr3_aa: CATGNGVANEQFF
cdr3_nt: TGTGCCACCGGGAACGGGGTCGCAAATGAGCAGTTCTTC
clone_size: once
j_call: TRBJ2-1
v_call: TRBV24-1
cdr3_length: 13
d_call: .

cdr3_aa: CASSLIFRTGGEWGYTF
cdr3_nt: TGTGCCAGCAGTTTAATCTTTAGGACAGGGGGAGAGTGGGGCTACACCTTC
clone_size: .
j_call: TRBJ1-2
v_call: TRBV12-3/TRBV12-4
cdr3_length: 17
d_call: TRBD1

cdr3_aa: CASSFHPSGKETQYF
cdr3_nt: TGTGCCAGCAGCTTCCACCCTAGCGGTAAAGAGACCCAGTACTTC
clone_size: .
j_call: TRBJ2-5
v_call: TRBV5-4
cdr3_length: 15
d_call: TRBD2

cdr3_aa: CSARDVPRQPLQETQYF
cdr3_nt: TGCAGTGCTAGAGATGTCCCCCGACAGCCTTTACAAGAGACCCAGTACTTC
clone_size: .
j_call: TRBJ2-5
v_call: TRBV20-1
cdr3_length: 17
d_call: .

cdr3_aa: CASSAGTGGYGYTF
cdr3_nt: TGTGCCAGCAGTGCTGGGACAGGTGGATATGGCTACACCTTC
clone_size: .
j_call: TRBJ1-2
v_call: TRBV25-1
cdr3_length: 14
d_call: TRBD1

cdr3_aa: CATSEGQDEYNEQFF
cdr3_nt: TGTGCCACCAGTGAGGGACAGGACGAATACAATGAGCAGTTCTTC
clone_size: .
j_call: TRBJ2-1
v_call: TRBV24-1
cdr3_length: 15
d_call: TRBD1

cdr3_aa: CSVGALGWGARTDTQYF
cdr3_nt: TGCAGCGTTGGGGCTCTAGGGTGGGGGGCCCGCACAGATACGCAGTATTTT
clone_size: .
j_call: TRBJ2-3
v_call: TRBV29-1
cdr3_length: 17
d_call: .

cdr3_aa: CASTPSGANNEQFF
cdr3_nt: TGTGCCAGCACCCCCAGCGGGGCTAACAATGAGCAGTTCTTC
clone_size: once
j_call: TRBJ2-1
v_call: TRBV9
cdr3_length: 14
d_call: TRBD2

cdr3_aa: CASIGVNIQYF
cdr3_nt: TGTGCCAGCATAGGTGTAAACATTCAGTACTTC
clone_size: .
j_call: TRBJ2-4
v_call: TRBV2
cdr3_length: 11
d_call: .

cdr3_aa: CASSSGRQLGLDGYTF
cdr3_nt: TGTGCCAGCAGTTCCGGGAGACAGTTAGGGTTAGATGGCTACACCTTC
clone_size: .
j_call: TRBJ1-2
v_call: TRBV28
cdr3_length: 16
d_call: .

cdr3_aa: CASSVPGTSENTGELFF
cdr3_nt: TGTGCCAGCAGCGTCCCCGGGACTAGCGAGAACACCGGGGAGCTGTTTTTT
clone_size: .
j_call: TRBJ2-2
v_call: TRBV9
cdr3_length: 17
d_call: TRBD2

cdr3_aa: CSARGAGGPGEQFF
cdr3_nt: TGCAGTGCTAGAGGAGCGGGAGGGCCCGGTGAGCAGTTCTTC
clone_size: .
j_call: TRBJ2-1
v_call: TRBV20-1
cdr3_length: 14
d_call: TRBD2